The rows below give T cell receptor beta chains drawn from one sample of a study of cytomegalovirus exposure and HLA in healthy donors. TCRdb's copy holds only in-frame clones and misses some; the assay was immunoSEQ multiplex PCR. Here the sample spans about 120,000 clones, approximately 74% being singletons. Sequenced sample: PBMCs. Receptors were obtained from a woman aged 50 to 60 in good health and CMV-seropositive. CDR3s include the opening cysteine and the closing phenylalanine or tryptophan. D genes are given only for firm matches. The size entry is marked missing in some rows and otherwise reads once, few, many or a size class.

J | D | V | size | DNA | CDR3
TRBJ2-5 | TRBD1 | TRBV5-1 | . | TGCGCCAGCAGCCGGGACAGGGTCCAAGAGACCCAGTACTTC | CASSRDRVQETQYF
TRBJ2-2 | . | TRBV4-1 | . | TGCGCCAGCAGCCAAGACCCTAGGAAGAACACCGGGGAGCTGTTTTTT | CASSQDPRKNTGELFF
TRBJ1-2 | . | TRBV27 | few | TGTGCCAGCAGTTTAGCAGGGGATGTCTATGGCTACACCTTC | CASSLAGDVYGYTF
TRBJ1-1 | . | TRBV7-9 | . | TGTGCCAGCAGCTTCCAGGGTAACACTGAAGCTTTCTTT | CASSFQGNTEAFF
TRBJ1-2 | . | TRBV15 | once | TGTGCCACCAGCACCCCAAGCGCGGGACCAAGCTATGGCTACACCTTC | CATSTPSAGPSYGYTF
TRBJ2-3 | TRBD2 | TRBV7-2 | . | TGTGCCAGCAGCCCGACTAGCGCAGATACGCAGTATTTT | CASSPTSADTQYF
TRBJ2-2 | TRBD1 | TRBV19 | . | TGTGCCACAAGGGGGACAGGGGGCCTAGGGGAGCTGTTTTTT | CATRGTGGLGELFF
TRBJ2-5 | . | TRBV19 | . | TGTGCCAGTAGTATAGGGGGAGATCGGGAGACCCAGTACTTC | CASSIGGDRETQYF
TRBJ2-5 | . | TRBV19 | . | TGTGCCAGTAGTGGACAGGGGGGACTAGCAGAGACCCAGTACTTC | CASSGQGGLAETQYF
TRBJ2-1 | TRBD2 | TRBV29-1 | . | TGCAGCGCTGGGGGGACTAGCAGTTACAATGAGCAGTTCTTC | CSAGGTSSYNEQFF
TRBJ2-3 | TRBD2 | TRBV25-1 | . | TGTGCCAGCAGTGACCTACTAGCGGATACGCAGTATTTT | CASSDLLADTQYF
TRBJ2-1 | TRBD2 | TRBV4-2 | . | TGTGCCAGCAGCCATCTCAACGGGGGGAATGAGCAGTTCTTC | CASSHLNGGNEQFF
TRBJ2-2 | TRBD1 | TRBV2 | . | TGTGCCAGCAGGACAGGGGTCCTTTCCACCGGGGAGCTGTTTTTT | CASRTGVLSTGELFF
TRBJ2-7 | TRBD2 | TRBV5-1 | . | TGCGCCAGCAGCCCGCTGGGGGGGAAATTCGACGAGCAGTACTTC | CASSPLGGKFDEQYF
TRBJ2-5 | . | TRBV11-2 | . | TGTGCCAGCAGCTTCTCCGGGTCCCAAGAGACCCAGTACTTC | CASSFSGSQETQYF
TRBJ1-2 | TRBD1 | TRBV28 | . | TGTGCCAGCACTACAGGGGGCGAAATAGCTAACTATGGCTACACCTTC | CASTTGGEIANYGYTF
TRBJ1-1 | . | TRBV4-2 | . | TGTGCCAGCAGCCAAGGTACCTTCGGACAGCTATTT | CASSQGTFGQLF
TRBJ2-7 | TRBD2 | TRBV28 | few | TGTGCCAGCAGCATTTCCGGGACTAGCGTATTCGGCGAGCAGTACTTC | CASSISGTSVFGEQYF
TRBJ1-1 | . | TRBV6-5 | . | TGTGCCAGCAGTTACCGGGGGAACACTGAAGCTTTCTTT | CASSYRGNTEAFF
TRBJ2-3 | . | TRBV10-1 | once | TGCGCCAGCAGTGAGTCCGGGGGTAGCACAGATACGCAGTATTTT | CASSESGGSTDTQYF
TRBJ2-3 | . | TRBV9 | . | TGTGCCAGCAGCGTAGCCCCACAGGGCGATACGCAGTATTTT | CASSVAPQGDTQYF
TRBJ2-3 | . | TRBV2 | . | TGTGCCAGCAGTGCTACACGGGTTAACGCAGATACGCAGTATTTT | CASSATRVNADTQYF
TRBJ2-7 | TRBD1 | TRBV6-5 | . | TGTGCCAGCGGGAGGACAGGGGATATCGAGCAGTACTTC | CASGRTGDIEQYF
TRBJ2-1 | TRBD2 | TRBV2 | . | TGTGCCAGCAGTGACCCAACTAGCGGGAGTGACGGTGAGCAGTTCTTC | CASSDPTSGSDGEQFF
TRBJ2-1 | TRBD2 | TRBV4-2 | . | TGTGCCAGCAGCCAAGACGAGCGGGAGGGCCTCTATGAGCAGTTCTTC | CASSQDEREGLYEQFF
TRBJ1-2 | . | TRBV7-8 | . | TGTGCCAGCAGCTTAGGGGGAGGCTATGGCTACACCTTC | CASSLGGGYGYTF
TRBJ2-2 | TRBD1 | TRBV13 | . | TGTGCCAGCAGCTTATACACAGGGGCGAACACCGGGGAGCTGTTTTTT | CASSLYTGANTGELFF
TRBJ2-7 | TRBD1 | TRBV6-5 | once | TGTGCCAGCAGTAGAGGGGGGACAGGGCTCTACGAGCAGTACTTC | CASSRGGTGLYEQYF
TRBJ2-2 | TRBD2 | TRBV7-2 | . | TGTGCCAGCAGCCAAACTAGCGGGAACACCGGGGAGCTGTTTTTT | CASSQTSGNTGELFF
TRBJ2-3 | TRBD1 | TRBV19 | . | TGTGCCAGTAGTGAAATCTATGGTGGGACAGGGAGGGCAGATACGCAGTATTTT | CASSEIYGGTGRADTQYF
TRBJ2-7 | TRBD2 | TRBV13 | . | TGTGCCAGCAGCCCATCGCTCAAAGTTACTAGCGGGGGTTACGAGCAGTACTTC | CASSPSLKVTSGGYEQYF
TRBJ1-1 | TRBD1 | TRBV10-3 | once | TGTGCCATCAGTGATAGTTGGGACAGGGTGAACACTGAAGCTTTCTTT | CAISDSWDRVNTEAFF